The source of this TCR beta chain is a study of shared clonotypes between healthy human individuals. Libraries were prepared by immunoSEQ multiplex PCR; TCRdb keeps only in-frame clonotypes and omits some of them. Of about 680,000 clones listed, around 72% are singletons. V was clipped by 3 bases and J by 1 base, with 12 bases between them. The CDR3 extends over 15 amino acids. Per germline, CDR1 GTSNPN and CDR2 SVGIG (reference sequence). The TCR was taken from a woman in her thirties in good health. The gene calls are TRBV30 and TRBJ2-2; a weak D match, TRBD2 (5 bases). The sequenced material came from memory CD4+ T cells sorted from blood. Subset denoted: CD45RA-negative fraction. CDR3 region: CAWRGSLLNTGELFF. DNA of the CDR3: TGTGCCTGGAGGGGGAGTCTCTTGAACACCGGGGAGCTGTTTTTT.